The 21 T cell receptor beta chains reported below all come from one sample, sequenced in a study of T cells after yellow fever vaccination. TCRdb reprocessed the 5' RACE reads with MiXCR, giving one entry per CDR3 protein. The sample carries 450,000 to 600,000 distinct CDR3 sequences, about 17% recorded once. The sample here was PBMCs, taken 5 to 6 days after the first yellow fever vaccination. Receptor source: a man aged 18 to 29 who received the YFV17D yellow fever vaccine.

The table lists this clonotype with many counts. The rearrangement joins TRBV12-3 or TRBV12-4 to TRBJ1-4; the D is unclear. The ends were cut back, 4 bases at V and 0 bases at J, with 6 bases in the middle. This CDR3 contains 14 residues. Here the CDR3 reads CASSSAATNEKLFF. The CDR3 nucleotides are TGTGCCAGCAGTTCTGCGGCAACTAATGAAAAACTGTTTTTT.

There are a few counts of this clonotype. V gene TRBV7-9 combines with J gene TRBJ2-1; the D is unclear. V was clipped by 4 bases and J by 0 bases, with 13 bases between them. CDR3 length: 16 residues. Germline lookup yields CDR1 SEHNR and CDR2 FQNEAQ (reference sequence). The CDR3 DNA is TGTGCCAGCAGCTCAGTGACGGTGAGCTCCTACAATGAGCAGTTCTTC. Amino acid sequence: CASSSVTVSSYNEQFF.

The rearrangement uses TRBV7-2 and TRBJ1-5; a weak D match, TRBD1 (5 bases). The CDR3 consists of 15 residues. CDR1 SGHTA and CDR2 FQGNSA come from the germline V gene. The V gene lost 7 bases and the J gene lost 4 bases, with 17 bases spanning the gap. CDR3 sequence: CASTLDGGMNQPQHF. CDR3 coding DNA: TGTGCCAGCACCCTGGACGGGGGGATGAATCAGCCCCAGCATTTT.

J is TRBJ1-1 and V is TRBV29-1; TRBD1 might be the D (5 bases). The V end lost 4 bases, the J end lost 3 bases, and 6 bases lay between the germline ends. The CDR3 contains 11 residues. Germline V CDR1 and CDR2: SQVTM, ANQGSEA. The CDR3 nucleotides read TGCAGCGTTGGGGGGTACACTGAAGCTTTCTTT. Translation gives CSVGGYTEAFF.

This clonotype was observed at least ten times. This CDR3 is CASRDPNTEAFF. CDR3 nucleotides: TGTGCCAGCAGGGATCCAAACACTGAAGCTTTCTTT. The rearrangement links TRBV7-2 to TRBJ1-1; D is ambiguous. Germline lookup yields CDR1 SGHTA and CDR2 FQGNSA. This CDR3 has 12 amino acids. Trimming pared 6 bases from V and 2 bases from J, leaving 7 bases between.

V and J are TRBV3-1 and TRBJ1-5; D is unclear. Trimming shortened V by 0 bases and J by 7 bases, and 13 bases separated the two germline ends. The CDR3 loop spans 15 amino acids. Looked up from germline, CDR1 is LGHDT and CDR2 is YNNKEL (reference sequence). CDR3 sequence reads: CASSQDLQLGQPQHF. The CDR3 bases are TGTGCCAGCAGCCAAGATCTCCAGCTCGGGCAGCCCCAGCATTTT.

The J gene is TRBJ1-1, the V gene TRBV7-3; perhaps TRBD1 as D (5 bases). There are 14 residues in the CDR3. CDR1 SGHTA and CDR2 FQGTGA come from the germline V gene. V was pared by 2 bases and J by 5 bases, with 12 bases between. The chain's CDR3 is CASSLAGTGTEAFF. In DNA, the CDR3 is TGTGCCAGCAGCTTAGCGGGGACCGGGACTGAAGCTTTCTTT. The whole variable domain, remainder taken from reference TRBV7-3 and TRBJ1-1, is GAGVSQTPSNKVTEKGKYVELRCDPISGHTALYWYRQSLGQGPEFLIYFQGTGAADDSGLPNDRFFAVRPEGSVSTLKIQRTERGDSAVYLCASSLAGTGTEAFFGQGTRLTVV.

This clonotype was detected only a few times. V usage is TRBV28 and J usage is TRBJ1-4; perhaps TRBD1 as D (6 bases). Between the trimmed V and J ends, which lost 6 bases and 6 bases, there was a span of 17 bases. Germline-derived CDR1 and CDR2 are MDHEN and SYDVKM. The CDR3 is 15 amino acids. The chain's CDR3 is CASRSPPQGHEKLFF. CDR3 DNA sequence: TGTGCCAGCAGGTCCCCGCCCCAGGGGCATGAAAAACTGTTTTTT.

The chain carries TRBV7-9 and TRBJ2-3, with D perhaps matching TRBD1 (5 bases). This CDR3 contains 16 residues. The V gene's germline CDR1 is SEHNR and CDR2 FQNEAQ (reference sequence). Trimming shortened V by 5 bases and J by 0 bases, and 15 bases separated the two germline ends. DNA of the CDR3: TGTGCCAGCAGCGCAGCCAGGACAAAGAGCACAGATACGCAGTATTTT. Residues: CASSAARTKSTDTQYF.

The table lists this clonotype with a few counts. This sequence joins TRBV4-1 and TRBJ1-2, with D unclear. Germline values: CDR1 MGHRA, CDR2 YSYEKL. Trimming cost V 4 bases and J 2 bases, with 11 bases left between them. CDR3 length: 14 residues. CDR3: CASSLRGWNYGYTF. Written as DNA, the CDR3 is TGCGCCAGCAGCCTAAGAGGGTGGAACTATGGCTACACCTTC.

This clonotype has a handful of counts. The chain couples TRBV4-2 to TRBJ2-5; possible D gene TRBD2, 6 bases. Germline V gene sequence: CDR1 LGHNA, CDR2 YNFKEQ. The CDR3 has 16 amino acids. V shed 4 bases and J shed 1 base, with 16 bases lying between them. In DNA form, the CDR3 reads TGTGCCAGCAGCCCACTTCGGGTTAGCGGCCAAGAGACCCAGTACTTC. This sequence encodes CASSPLRVSGQETQYF.

This clonotype was picked up a small number of times. The V call is TRBV5-1, the J call TRBJ2-3, with D unclear. The V end lost 2 bases, the J end lost 6 bases, and 13 bases lay between the germline ends. Germline V gene sequence: CDR1 SGHRS, CDR2 YFSETQ. The CDR3 is 14 residues long. The CDR3: CASSLRPPLDTQYF. The CDR3 DNA follows: TGCGCCAGCAGCTTAAGGCCACCACTGGATACGCAGTATTTT.

The chain links TRBV20-1 to TRBJ2-3; D is unclear. In germline, CDR1 is DFQATT, CDR2 SNEGSKA (reference sequence). Trimming stripped 3 bases from V and 3 bases from J, with 16 bases between. The CDR3 spans 15 residues. CDR3: CSASRSGRLTDTQYF. The CDR3 coding sequence is TGCAGTGCTAGCCGGAGTGGCAGGCTAACAGATACGCAGTATTTT.

The chain combines TRBV6-1 with TRBJ2-7, with TRBD1 matching 7 bases. The CDR3 is 14 amino acids. V shed 6 bases and J 3 bases; nucleotides not matched to a gene: 8. Per the germline V gene, CDR1 is MNHNS and CDR2 is SASEGT. The CDR3 here is CASRQNRGHYEQYF. In DNA, the CDR3 is TGTGCCAGCAGACAGAACAGGGGACACTACGAGCAGTACTTC.

J is TRBJ1-2 and V is TRBV4-2; the D is unclear. V gave up 4 bases and J gave up 4 bases, with 10 bases separating them. Per germline, CDR1 LGHNA and CDR2 YNFKEQ. The CDR3 totals 13 residues. In DNA, the CDR3 is TGTGCCAGCAGCCTCGACCCTCTCTATGGCTACACCTTC. This codes for CASSLDPLYGYTF.

This clonotype was recorded a few times. The rearrangement uses TRBV12-3 or TRBV12-4 and TRBJ1-2; D may be TRBD1 (6 bases). V lost 7 bases to trimming and J lost 6 bases, with 21 bases between them. The CDR3 runs 15 residues. DNA of the CDR3: TGTGCCAGCAATCTTCAAGGGGGGTACATAGATGGCTACACCTTC. Translation gives CASNLQGGYIDGYTF.

This chain joins TRBV18 and TRBJ1-1; 7 bases agree with TRBD1. The germline V gene has CDR1 KGHSH and CDR2 LQKENI. With 5 bases clipped from V and 3 bases from J, the junction kept 6 bases outside the gene matches. The CDR3 totals 14 residues. CDR3 sequence: CASSTTGRDTEAFF. The CDR3 DNA sequence: TGTGCCAGCTCAACGACAGGGCGAGACACTGAAGCTTTCTTT.

This clonotype was recorded many times. This rearrangement joins TRBV7-2 to TRBJ2-7; D perhaps matches TRBD1 (6 bases). Trimming cost V 5 bases and J 3 bases, with 20 bases left between them. The CDR3 extends over 16 amino acids. Germline V gene sequence: CDR1 SGHTA, CDR2 FQGNSA. The CDR3 coding sequence is TGTGCCAGCAGCATAGAAACAGGGTTGGGTTACTACGAGCAGTACTTC. Its protein product is CASSIETGLGYYEQYF.

Only a few counts were recorded for this clonotype. V gene TRBV2 combines with J gene TRBJ2-5; the D gene is possibly TRBD2 (6 bases). Germline V gene lookup returns CDR1 SNHLY and CDR2 FYNNEI. Trimming took 6 bases from V and 5 from J, leaving 10 bases between them. The CDR3 contains 12 residues. The CDR3 DNA sequence: TGTGCCAGCAGGGGGGACTCGGAGACCCAGTACTTC. Its protein product is CASRGDSETQYF.

This chain links TRBV2 with TRBJ2-5, with D possibly being TRBD1 (5 bases). The CDR3 has 13 amino acids. The V end was cut by 10 bases, the J end by 3 bases, with 15 bases between. Germline V gene lookup returns CDR1 SNHLY and CDR2 FYNNEI. CDR3 region: CATRAAFEETQYF. The CDR3 DNA reads as TGTGCCACCAGGGCAGCTTTTGAAGAGACCCAGTACTTC.

This clonotype has a handful of counts. The CDR3: CASSPTGLAGGYYNEQFF. In nucleotides, the CDR3 is TGTGCCAGCAGTCCCACGGGACTAGCGGGGGGGTACTACAATGAGCAGTTCTTC. The rearrangement uses TRBV12-3 or TRBV12-4 and TRBJ2-1, with 16 nucleotides matching TRBD2. The V gene end was trimmed by 5 bases and the J gene end by 3 bases; junction bases not matched to a gene: 7. CDR3 size: 18 residues.